These 13 T cell receptor beta chains were sequenced from one sample in a study of human T cells and chemical hapten exposure. Noted time point: patch test 2, 6 weeks after DPC sensitization. Documented treatment: therapeutic diphenylcyclopropenone sensitization with weekly scalp DPC. In TCRdb, the RACE reads were re-called with MiXCR into one record per CDR3 protein. The data show some 89,000 distinct CDR3 sequences, with about 10% seen just once and about 2.3% held by the top ten. This material consisted of whole blood, taken in connection with sensitization to the hapten diphenylcyclopropenone (DPC). These receptor sequences come from a woman aged 30 to 39 with alopecia areata. Some clones in this sample may be carry-over from other donors' samples.

This clonotype was counted between two and nine times. This chain links TRBV9 with TRBJ1-6, with 7 bases lining up with TRBD1. V shed 4 bases, J shed 6 bases, and the junction held 7 bases outside the gene matches. The germline gives CDR1 SGDLS, CDR2 YYNGEE. This CDR3 is built from 15 residues. CDR3 nucleotides: TGTGCCAGCAGCCCGGCGACAGGGACTAATTCACCCCTCCACTTT. Its translation: CASSPATGTNSPLHF.

This clonotype was recorded many times. The chain has TRBV18 and TRBJ2-1; D is possibly TRBD1 or TRBD2 (6 bases each). This CDR3 contains 16 residues. The germline V gene encodes CDR1 KGHSH and CDR2 LQKENI. Between the trimmed V and J ends, which lost 2 bases and 8 bases, there was a span of 19 bases. The CDR3 region has the DNA TGTGCCAGCTCACCATACGGCATCGACGGGGGCGATGAGCAGTTCTTC. Its protein is CASSPYGIDGGDEQFF.

This clonotype was counted many times. The genes are TRBV28 and TRBJ2-7; D is unresolved. Germline-derived CDR1 and CDR2 are MDHEN and SYDVKM. This CDR3 is built from 14 residues. Trimming cost V 4 bases and J 1 base, with 11 bases left between them. The CDR3 loop is CASSSVRPSYEQYF. The CDR3 nucleotides read TGTGCCAGCAGTTCCGTCCGTCCGTCCTACGAGCAGTACTTC.

The sample holds many counts of this clonotype. The chain is built from TRBV10-3 and TRBJ2-7, with 9 bases identical to TRBD2. The V segment lost 10 bases and the J segment 3 bases; nucleotides outside the gene matches: 7. Germline CDR1 ENHRY, CDR2 SYGVKD. The length of the CDR3 is 13 residues. The CDR3 coding sequence is TGTGCCACCCTGGCTAGCGGGGTCTACGAGCAGTACTTC. It translates to CATLASGVYEQYF.

This clonotype was detected many times. This chain joins TRBV7-3 and TRBJ2-1, with 13 nucleotides matching TRBD2. Looked up from germline, CDR1 is SGHTA and CDR2 is FQGTGA. CDR3 size: 13 residues. The trim removed 8 bases at V and 10 bases at J, leaving 5 bases unmatched. The CDR3: CASGLAGVREQFF. Here the CDR3 DNA reads TGTGCCAGCGGACTAGCGGGAGTCCGAGAGCAGTTCTTC.

The chain couples TRBV6-2 or TRBV6-3 to TRBJ1-2, with 7 positions matching TRBD1. This CDR3 has 13 amino acids. Germline-derived CDR1 and CDR2 are MNHEY and SVGEGT. V lost 5 bases, J lost 4 bases, and 4 bases stayed unmatched. The CDR3: CASSGDRFYGYTF. The CDR3 region has the DNA TGTGCCAGCAGTGGGGACAGATTCTATGGCTACACCTTC.

This clonotype was seen ten or more times. The V and J genes are TRBV4-1 and TRBJ2-7, with D hard to call. The CDR3 spans 14 residues. The V end lost 1 base, the J end lost 4 bases, and 11 bases lay between the germline ends. CDR1 and CDR2 from the germline V gene are MGHRA and YSYEKL. This CDR3 is CASSQGQIGYEQYF. CDR3 nucleotides: TGCGCCAGCAGCCAAGGCCAGATTGGGTACGAGCAGTACTTC.

About this clonotype: Being one base from a much bigger clone, this may be a read error. This chain uses TRBV12-3 or TRBV12-4 with TRBJ2-1; 11 bases are shared with TRBD2. This CDR3 is 18 amino acids long. CDR3 in DNA: TGTGTCAGCAGTTTCCTACCCACTAGCGGGGGTCCCTACAATGAGCAGTTCTTC. As protein: CVSSFLPTSGGPYNEQFF.

This rearrangement joins TRBV27 to TRBJ1-4; D unresolved. This CDR3 has 15 residues. From germline, CDR1 is MNHEY and CDR2 SMNVEV (reference sequence). The V and J ends lost 5 bases and 7 bases respectively, with 17 bases between them. The CDR3 nucleotides read TGTGCCAGCAGTCCCCTCGAGGGAAGAGGTGAAAAACTGTTTTTT. Its protein is CASSPLEGRGEKLFF.

This clonotype was picked up many times. The chain employs TRBV27 and TRBJ2-1; TRBD2 is a possible D gene (7 bases). From germline, CDR1 is MNHEY and CDR2 SMNVEV (reference sequence). Trimming removed 6 bases from V and 5 bases from J, with 11 bases in between. This CDR3 comprises 13 residues. CDR3 DNA: TGTGCCAGCAGGGGGGGGCTTAACAATGAGCAGTTCTTC. Translating it yields CASRGGLNNEQFF.

This clonotype appeared many times. The chain combines TRBV5-1 with TRBJ2-7; the D gene could be TRBD1 or TRBD2 (7 bases each). V was cut by 2 bases and J by 2 bases, with 14 bases left in between. Germline-derived CDR1 and CDR2 are SGHRS and YFSETQ. The CDR3 is made up of 15 amino acids. CDR3 bases: TGCGCCAGCAGCTTTAGGCCAGGGGGGGCCTACGAGCAGTACTTC. Translated, it gives CASSFRPGGAYEQYF.

DNA of the CDR3: TGTGCCAGCAGTCCGCCTAGCGCGGGGGAGGATACGCAGTATTTT. Translated, it gives CASSPPSAGEDTQYF. V and J are TRBV28 and TRBJ2-3; 7 bases agree with TRBD2. The CDR3 is 15 amino acids. Germline V gene sequence: CDR1 MDHEN, CDR2 SYDVKM. V lost 5 bases and J lost 6; bases outside the gene matches: 11.

The chain carries TRBV28 and TRBJ2-7; D is unclear. The CDR3 sequence is 13 residues long. Trimming shortened V by 6 bases and J by 0 bases, and 9 bases separated the two germline ends. CDR1 and CDR2 from the germline V gene are MDHEN and SYDVKM. The CDR3 region has the DNA TGTGCCAGCAGGACGCCACCCTCCTACGAGCAGTACTTC. This gives the protein CASRTPPSYEQYF.